The clone carrying this TCR beta chain was counted a single time. Its antigen remains unknown. The data were taken from a study of T cells in localized non-small cell lung cancer. Germline lookup yields CDR1 SNHLY and CDR2 FYNNEI. Trimming shortened V by 6 bases and J by 0 bases, and 9 bases separated the two germline ends. The CDR3 is 14 residues long. Repertoires were generated with immunoSEQ multiplex PCR, while TCRdb's copy carries only in-frame clones and drops some. The sample includes 10,000 to 15,000 clones, about 86% of them seen just once. Points from the study as a whole: Analysis by sequencing included only one tumor region, so heterogeneity remains possible. Blood T cell density predicted longer survival; adjacent-lung clonality, shorter. When the top 100 tumor clones were examined, a median around 50 of them also appeared in the adjacent lung, which was paired and uninvolved.

The sample was peripheral blood, taken before any cancer treatment. This receptor was obtained from a male donor aged 60 or older with stage III lung adenocarcinoma. V and J are TRBV2 and TRBJ1-3; the D is unclear. The CDR3 reads CASSQLISGNTIYF. The CDR3 bases are TGTGCCAGCAGCCAACTGATCTCTGGAAACACCATATATTTT. The entire variable domain, with the rest obtained from reference TRBV2 and TRBJ1-3, is as follows: EPEVTQTPSHQVTQMGQEVILRCVPISNHLYFYWYRQILGQKVEFLVSFYNNEISEKSEIFDDQFSVERPDGSNFTLKIRSTKLEDSAMYFCASSQLISGNTIYFGEGSWLTVV.